This T cell receptor (delta chain) was captured by sequencing in a study of gamma-delta chains in newborns, infants, children. Study as a whole: Polyclonal expansion of innate γδ T cells after birth follows microbial exposure.

In germline, CDR1 is TSWWSYY, CDR2 QGS. The CDR3 consists of 22 residues. As for this clone: With a much larger clone just one base away, this may be a read error.

TCRdb re-called the reads with CATT. The sample carries around 3,100 delta-chain clones, 40% to 60% recorded once. The receptor was derived from a child who received the measles vaccine. The V call is TRDV1, the J call TRDJ1; TRDD2 matches at 7 bases. Sequencing was carried out using blood. CDR3 nucleotide sequence: TGTGCTCTTGGGGAGACCTTATTCCTACGTAGGGCCGGGGCCTACTACACCGATAAACGCATCTTT. Amino acid sequence: CALGETLFLRRAGAYYTDKRIF.